This T cell receptor beta chain originates from a study of cytomegalovirus exposure and HLA in healthy donors. Overall study context: Genotyping showed 70% to 90% of roughly 390 donors falling in the Caucasian-associated ancestry cluster.

The germline V gene has CDR1 MDHEN and CDR2 SYDVKM. This CDR3 has 15 residues. Unmatched junction bases numbered 12, after V lost 5 bases and J lost 6 bases. Both 60 Vbeta primers and 13 Jbeta primers went into the PCR. Using immunoSEQ multiplex PCR, the repertoire was profiled, and TCRdb retains in-frame clones only, with some absent. The sample holds fewer than 120,000 clones; approximately 83% are singletons and the top ten take approximately 1.8%. In the case of this clone: Its specificity is not known.

Points from the study as a whole: A missense DCLRE1C variant was associated with V- and J-gene trimming of TCR beta chains in a later analysis, and an independent cohort replicated the association. Researchers catalogued under 200 TCR beta chains as cytomegalovirus-associated. Serostatus for CMV was the only available immune exposure information.

The source is a man in his forties in good health and CMV-seronegative. The V and J genes are TRBV28 and TRBJ1-2; 7 bases map to TRBD1. The sequencing input was PBMCs. The CDR3 reads CASSQPGRQGNGYTF. Written as DNA, the CDR3 is TGTGCCAGCAGTCAACCAGGAAGACAGGGAAATGGCTACACCTTC.